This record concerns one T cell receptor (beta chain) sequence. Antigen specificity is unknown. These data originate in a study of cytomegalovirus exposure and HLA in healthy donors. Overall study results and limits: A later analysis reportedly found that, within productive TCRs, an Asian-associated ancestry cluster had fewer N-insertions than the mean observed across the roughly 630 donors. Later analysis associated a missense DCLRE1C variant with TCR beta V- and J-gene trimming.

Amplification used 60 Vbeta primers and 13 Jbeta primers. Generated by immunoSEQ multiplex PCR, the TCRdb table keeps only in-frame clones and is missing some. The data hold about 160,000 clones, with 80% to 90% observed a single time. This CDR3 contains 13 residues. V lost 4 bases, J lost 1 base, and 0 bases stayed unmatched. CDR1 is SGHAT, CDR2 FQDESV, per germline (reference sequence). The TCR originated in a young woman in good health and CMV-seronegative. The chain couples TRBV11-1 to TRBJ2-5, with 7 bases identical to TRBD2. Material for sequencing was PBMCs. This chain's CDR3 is CASSSGGQETQYF. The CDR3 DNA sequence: TGTGCCAGCAGCTCGGGAGGCCAAGAGACCCAGTACTTC.